This T cell receptor beta chain was observed in a study of PD-1 blockade in classical Hodgkin lymphoma. Comment on this clone: Its antigen remains unknown.

Overall study results and limits: Individuals who commenced nivolumab within less than 1 year of ASCT were excluded. The CD4+ diversity rise by C4D1 was clearest in complete responders. Compared with healthy donors, newly diagnosed patients reportedly showed lower baseline TCR diversity.

Generated by immunoSEQ multiplex PCR, the TCRdb table keeps only in-frame clones and is missing some. The repertoire holds tens of thousands of clones, about 81% seen once, with 15% to 20% in the top ten. Documented time point: cycle 4 day 1 (C4D1), after 6 weeks of nivolumab. Every patient experienced relapse after autologous stem cell transplantation, and brentuximab vedotin exposure varied. Complete response, partial response or progressive disease constituted the best response categories observed. V shed 8 bases and J 0 bases; nucleotides not matched to a gene: 5. The CDR3 extends over 16 amino acids. Per the germline V gene, CDR1 is PRHDT and CDR2 is FYEKMQ (reference sequence).

This rearrangement joins TRBV13 to TRBJ2-2; 11 bases are shared with TRBD2. Sequencing was performed on peripheral blood mononuclear cells (PBMCs), taken before the fourth cycle of nivolumab. The source is a human donor with classical Hodgkin lymphoma. The DNA of the CDR3 is TGTGCCAGCCAGAGACTAGCGGGGCCGAACACCGGGGAGCTGTTTTTT. Amino acid sequence: CASQRLAGPNTGELFF.